These T cell receptor beta chains were read from a single sample in a study of control samples from healthy donors and cancer patients. Data came from immunoSEQ multiplex PCR; TCRdb stores just in-frame clones and leaves some out. The sample lists about 17,000 clones, about 89% seen once, with approximately 30% in the top ten. Sequenced: PBMCs. The origin of the receptors is a man between 60 and 75 years old with head and neck cancer. CDR3s include the opening cysteine and the closing phenylalanine or tryptophan. D genes are given only for firm matches. Part of the rows lack a size; the others show once, few, many or a class for expanded clones.

j_gene: TRBJ1-3
d_gene: NA
v_gene: TRBV15
abundance: NA
CDR3nt: TGTGCCACCAGCAGGGGGCAGAGACACACCATATATTTT
CDR3aa: CATSRGQRHTIYF

j_gene: TRBJ1-2
d_gene: NA
v_gene: TRBV7-9
abundance: NA
CDR3nt: TGTGCCAGCAGCTTAGATTGGACTGGCTACACCTTC
CDR3aa: CASSLDWTGYTF

j_gene: TRBJ2-3
d_gene: NA
v_gene: TRBV7-2
abundance: NA
CDR3nt: TGTGCCAGCAGCTTATTCACAGATACGCAGTATTTT
CDR3aa: CASSLFTDTQYF

j_gene: TRBJ2-7
d_gene: NA
v_gene: TRBV19
abundance: NA
CDR3nt: TGTGCCAGTAGCCTACAGGGGACGGGGGGCGAGCAGTACTTC
CDR3aa: CASSLQGTGGEQYF

j_gene: TRBJ1-4
d_gene: TRBD1
v_gene: TRBV6-5
abundance: NA
CDR3nt: TGTGCCAGCAGTTACTCGACAGGGTCAGGGGAAAAACTGTTTTTT
CDR3aa: CASSYSTGSGEKLFF

j_gene: TRBJ1-1
d_gene: NA
v_gene: TRBV6-1
abundance: NA
CDR3nt: TGTGCCAGCAGTGAAGTCAGGGGTGATAATGAAGCTTTCTTT
CDR3aa: CASSEVRGDNEAFF

j_gene: TRBJ2-2
d_gene: TRBD1
v_gene: TRBV4-1
abundance: NA
CDR3nt: TGCGCCAGCAGCTGGGCCGGGACAGGGAACACCGGGGAGCTGTTTTTT
CDR3aa: CASSWAGTGNTGELFF

j_gene: TRBJ1-3
d_gene: NA
v_gene: TRBV7-9
abundance: NA
CDR3nt: TGTGCCAGCAGCTTAGCACAGACGGACACCATATATTTT
CDR3aa: CASSLAQTDTIYF

j_gene: TRBJ2-2
d_gene: NA
v_gene: TRBV29-1
abundance: NA
CDR3nt: TGCAGCGTTCGGCGGCTGAACACCGGGGAGCTGTTTTTT
CDR3aa: CSVRRLNTGELFF

j_gene: TRBJ2-3
d_gene: TRBD2
v_gene: TRBV2
abundance: NA
CDR3nt: TGTGCCAGCAGTGAGTCTAGCGGGTGGTCTAGCACAGATACGCAGTATTTT
CDR3aa: CASSESSGWSSTDTQYF

j_gene: TRBJ1-1
d_gene: NA
v_gene: TRBV18
abundance: NA
CDR3nt: TGTGCCAGCTCGCCCGGTGGGGGTGTCGGTTTGAATGGAGCTTTCTTT
CDR3aa: CASSPGGGVGLNGAFF

j_gene: TRBJ2-5
d_gene: TRBD2
v_gene: TRBV5-1
abundance: NA
CDR3nt: TGCGCCAGCAGCTTAGTGGGACTAGCGGAAGAGACCCAGTACTTC
CDR3aa: CASSLVGLAEETQYF

j_gene: TRBJ1-6
d_gene: NA
v_gene: TRBV9
abundance: NA
CDR3nt: TGTGCCAGCAGCTCCGTAGCAGGCCTCTCGTCACCCCTCCACTTT
CDR3aa: CASSSVAGLSSPLHF

j_gene: TRBJ2-7
d_gene: NA
v_gene: TRBV11-2
abundance: NA
CDR3nt: TGTGCCAGCAGCTTAGACACTAGTGTAGGCGAGCAGTACTTC
CDR3aa: CASSLDTSVGEQYF

j_gene: TRBJ2-6
d_gene: NA
v_gene: TRBV19
abundance: NA
CDR3nt: TGTGCCAGTAGTGATCTCTCTGGTGGGGCCAACGTCCTGACTTTC
CDR3aa: CASSDLSGGANVLTF

j_gene: TRBJ1-2
d_gene: TRBD1
v_gene: TRBV6-5
abundance: NA
CDR3nt: TGTGCCAGCAGTACGGACAGGGGGGGGCCCGGCTACACCTTC
CDR3aa: CASSTDRGGPGYTF

j_gene: TRBJ2-5
d_gene: NA
v_gene: TRBV27
abundance: NA
CDR3nt: TGTGCCAGCAGTTTCCAGTTTCAAGAGACCCAGTACTTC
CDR3aa: CASSFQFQETQYF

j_gene: TRBJ2-2
d_gene: NA
v_gene: TRBV5-6
abundance: NA
CDR3nt: TGTGCCAGCAGCCTGAACACCGGGGAGCTGTTTTTT
CDR3aa: CASSLNTGELFF

j_gene: TRBJ2-5
d_gene: NA
v_gene: TRBV11-2
abundance: NA
CDR3nt: TGTGCCAGCAGCTTAGCTAGGTCCGGAGAGACCCAGTACTTC
CDR3aa: CASSLARSGETQYF

j_gene: TRBJ1-4
d_gene: NA
v_gene: TRBV5-4
abundance: NA
CDR3nt: TGTGCCAGCAGCTCTAGAGGGGGTGAAAAACTGTTTTTT
CDR3aa: CASSSRGGEKLFF

j_gene: TRBJ2-7
d_gene: NA
v_gene: TRBV5-6
abundance: NA
CDR3nt: TGTGCCAGCAGCTTGGGGACAGATTACGAGCAGTACTTC
CDR3aa: CASSLGTDYEQYF

j_gene: TRBJ2-1
d_gene: NA
v_gene: TRBV6-1
abundance: NA
CDR3nt: TGTGCCAGCAGTGACACTTACAATGAGCAGTTCTTC
CDR3aa: CASSDTYNEQFF

j_gene: TRBJ1-1
d_gene: TRBD1
v_gene: TRBV6-4
abundance: NA
CDR3nt: TGTGCCAGCAGTGGGGACAGAGGGACTGAAGCTTTCTTT
CDR3aa: CASSGDRGTEAFF

j_gene: TRBJ1-2
d_gene: TRBD1
v_gene: TRBV7-2
abundance: NA
CDR3nt: TGTGCCAGCAGCACAGACAGGGCCTATGGCTACACCTTC
CDR3aa: CASSTDRAYGYTF

j_gene: TRBJ2-5
d_gene: TRBD2
v_gene: TRBV15
abundance: once
CDR3nt: TGTGCCACCAGCAGAGTCCAAGCCCGGGCTAGCGGGGTTGAGACCCAGTACTTC
CDR3aa: CATSRVQARASGVETQYF

j_gene: TRBJ1-2
d_gene: TRBD1
v_gene: TRBV5-1
abundance: NA
CDR3nt: TGCGCCAGCAGCTGGGGGGACAGCGAAAACTATGGCTACACCTTC
CDR3aa: CASSWGDSENYGYTF

j_gene: TRBJ2-7
d_gene: NA
v_gene: TRBV6-5
abundance: NA
CDR3nt: TGTGCCAGCAGGTCACCCTCAGGCGGCTCCTACGAGCAGTACTTC
CDR3aa: CASRSPSGGSYEQYF